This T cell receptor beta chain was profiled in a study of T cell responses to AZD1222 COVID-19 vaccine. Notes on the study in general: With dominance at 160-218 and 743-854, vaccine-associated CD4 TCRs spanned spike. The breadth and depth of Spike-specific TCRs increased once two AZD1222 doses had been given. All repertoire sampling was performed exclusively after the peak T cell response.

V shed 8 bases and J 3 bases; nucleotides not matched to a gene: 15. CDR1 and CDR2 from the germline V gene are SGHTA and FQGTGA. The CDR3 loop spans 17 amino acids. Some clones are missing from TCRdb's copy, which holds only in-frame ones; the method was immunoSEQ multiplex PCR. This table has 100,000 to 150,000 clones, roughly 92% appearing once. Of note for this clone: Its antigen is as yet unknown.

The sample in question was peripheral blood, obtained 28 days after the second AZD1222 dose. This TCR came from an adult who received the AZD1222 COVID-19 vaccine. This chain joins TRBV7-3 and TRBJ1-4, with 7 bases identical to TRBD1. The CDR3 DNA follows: TGTGCCAGCCCTAGGACCCTCCGGGACAGACCTAATGAAAAACTGTTTTTT. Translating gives CASPRTLRDRPNEKLFF.